These T cell receptor beta chains were read from a single sample in a study of spatial heterogeneity in lung cancer. TCRdb analysed the 5' RACE reads with MiXCR anew, one entry per CDR3 protein. Among just under 40,000 distinct CDR3 sequences listed, 5.8% were seen once. Sequencing was performed on PBMCs, taken at surgery. Receptors were obtained from a male donor with early-stage non-small cell lung cancer. Each CDR3 is given with its conserved first and last residue. The D gene is left open where the match is weak. A row's size may be missing; if present it is once, few, many or a size class.

v_call	j_call	d_call	clone_size	cdr3_aa	cdr3_nt
TRBV11-3	TRBJ2-6	.	many	CASSLDPSESSGANVLTF	TGTGCCAGCAGCTTAGATCCTAGTGAGAGCTCTGGGGCCAACGTCCTGACTTTC
TRBV5-5	TRBJ1-1	TRBD1	many	CASSFAGGNTEAFF	TGTGCCAGCAGCTTCGCAGGGGGCAACACTGAAGCTTTCTTT
TRBV7-9	TRBJ1-4	TRBD1	many	CASSSIQGRVVEKLFF	TGTGCCAGCAGCTCGATACAGGGGCGAGTTGTGGAAAAACTGTTTTTT
TRBV3-1	TRBJ1-2	TRBD1	few	CASSQQGGNYGYTF	TGTGCCAGCAGCCAACAGGGGGGGAACTATGGCTACACCTTC
TRBV20-1	TRBJ2-2	.	many	CSARHPNTGELFF	TGCAGTGCTAGACATCCGAACACCGGGGAGCTGTTTTTT
TRBV24-1	TRBJ2-3	.	many	CATSDLPSTGSHTDTQYF	TGTGCCACCAGTGATTTGCCCTCTACAGGGTCCCACACAGATACGCAGTATTTT
TRBV30	TRBJ1-5	.	.	CAWSVRQNQPQHF	TGTGCCTGGAGTGTACGTCAGAATCAGCCCCAGCATTTT
TRBV4-2	TRBJ2-2	TRBD2	few	CASSSTSGRNGELFF	TGTGCCAGCAGCTCGACTAGCGGAAGGAACGGGGAGCTGTTTTTT
TRBV7-8	TRBJ2-7	TRBD1	many	CASSLLRTGRDNPSYEQYF	TGTGCCAGCAGCTTACTCAGGACAGGGCGAGATAACCCCTCCTACGAGCAGTACTTC
TRBV7-8	TRBJ1-2	TRBD1	many	CASSIRRQGAGYGYTF	TGTGCCAGCAGCATTCGTCGACAGGGGGCCGGCTATGGCTACACCTTC
TRBV5-1	TRBJ2-5	.	many	CASSPSSRGRETQYF	TGCGCCAGCAGCCCCTCCTCCAGGGGAAGAGAGACCCAGTACTTC
TRBV9	TRBJ1-3	.	few	CASSVRSSGNTIYF	TGTGCCAGCAGCGTAAGGAGCTCTGGAAACACCATATATTTT
TRBV6-2/TRBV6-3	TRBJ1-5	TRBD1	many	CASSSGTGHQPQHF	TGTGCCAGCAGTTCCGGGACAGGGCATCAGCCCCAGCATTTT
TRBV28	TRBJ1-5	.	few	CATTTVSNQPQHF	TGTGCCACTACGACGGTTAGCAATCAGCCCCAGCATTTT
TRBV6-5	TRBJ2-3	.	many	CASKADSTDTQYF	TGTGCCAGCAAGGCGGATAGCACAGATACGCAGTATTTT
TRBV27	TRBJ1-1	.	many	CASSSNRGNTEAFF	TGTGCCAGCAGTTCCAATAGAGGGAACACTGAAGCTTTCTTT
TRBV6-1	TRBJ2-2	.	.	CAAPWPGANGELFF	TGTGCGGCCCCGTGGCCAGGGGCAAACGGGGAGCTGTTTTTT
TRBV27	TRBJ1-4	.	few	CASSSQGRANEKLFF	TGTGCCAGCAGTTCGCAGGGGCGGGCTAATGAAAAACTGTTTTTT
TRBV28	TRBJ2-6	.	.	CASSLISHTGANVLTF	TGTGCCAGCAGTTTAATTTCCCACACTGGGGCCAACGTCCTGACTTTC
TRBV7-2	TRBJ1-5	.	.	CASSFGLQPQHF	TGTGCCAGCAGCTTCGGTCTTCAGCCCCAGCATTTT
TRBV18	TRBJ1-5	.	many	CASSKTRQPQHF	TGTGCCAGCTCAAAGACACGTCAGCCCCAGCATTTT
TRBV20-1	TRBJ2-7	.	many	CSARSLRGLLEQYF	TGCAGTGCTAGATCCCTTCGGGGGCTACTCGAGCAGTACTTC
TRBV29-1	TRBJ1-2	.	.	CSVELTGTGYTF	TGCAGCGTTGAATTGACAGGCACTGGCTACACCTTC
TRBV27	TRBJ1-4	TRBD1	many	CASSLAPGQFNEKLFF	TGTGCCAGCAGTTTAGCCCCGGGACAGTTTAATGAAAAACTGTTTTTT
TRBV30	TRBJ2-5	.	.	CAWSVGGLETQYF	TGTGCCTGGAGTGTTGGGGGGTTGGAGACCCAGTACTTC
TRBV9	TRBJ2-5	.	many	CASSVTGEETQYF	TGTGCCAGCAGCGTAACAGGAGAAGAGACCCAGTACTTC
TRBV20-1	TRBJ1-6	.	many	CSARDLAGNRLSSYNSPLHF	TGCAGTGCTAGAGATCTTGCAGGAAACCGACTGAGCTCCTATAATTCACCCCTCCACTTT